The 5 T cell receptor beta chains below come from one sample, sequenced in a study of control samples from healthy donors and cancer patients. Using immunoSEQ multiplex PCR, the repertoire was profiled, and TCRdb retains in-frame clones only, with some absent. Among 85,000 to 95,000 clones listed, roughly nine tenths were seen once. Sequencing was performed on blood. The receptors here all came from an older woman in good health.

This clone turned up a few times. The sample carries other DNA sequences with the same CDR3. The chain has TRBV30 and TRBJ1-1; D remains ambiguous. Germline-derived CDR1 and CDR2 are GTSNPN and SVGIG (reference sequence). Between the trimmed V and J ends, which lost 2 bases and 0 bases, there was a span of 4 bases. This CDR3 has 12 amino acids. The CDR3 here is CAWSSLNTEAFF. CDR3 sequence (DNA): TGTGCCTGGAGTAGCCTGAACACTGAAGCTTTCTTT. Together with reference TRBV30 and TRBJ1-1, the CDR3 gives the full variable domain: SQTIHQWPATLVQPVGSPLSLECTVEGTSNPNLYWYRQAAGRGLQLLFYSVGIGQISSEVPQNLSASRPQDRQFILSSKKLLLSDSGFYLCAWSSLNTEAFFGQGTRLTVV.

The chain is built from TRBV6-1 and TRBJ1-6; D gene unclear. The germline V gene encodes CDR1 MNHNS and CDR2 SASEGT. The germline V and J ends were trimmed by 1 base and 4 bases, with 11 bases remaining between them. The CDR3 totals 16 residues. CDR3 region: CASSEDGRPYNSPLHF. The CDR3 nucleotides are TGTGCCAGCAGTGAAGACGGCAGGCCATATAATTCACCCCTCCACTTT.

The CDR3 bases are TGTGCCAGCAGCTTGCTGACTAACTATGGCTACACCTTC. Protein product: CASSLLTNYGYTF. The chain combines TRBV5-5 with TRBJ1-2; D gene uncertain. The V and J ends lost 1 base and 0 bases respectively, with 4 bases between them. From germline, CDR1 is SGHKS and CDR2 YYEKEE (reference sequence). This CDR3 spans 13 amino acids.

This clone has a handful of counts. The chain has TRBV4-1 and TRBJ2-7; the D gene could be TRBD1 or TRBD2 (5 bases each). Germline CDR1 is MGHRA and CDR2 is YSYEKL. This CDR3 comprises 11 residues. Trimming removed 4 bases at V and 5 bases at J, with 6 bases between. The CDR3 DNA sequence: TGCGCCAGCAGCCGAGGGGACGAGCAGTACTTC. It yields the protein CASSRGDEQYF.

This clone was detected once. The chain couples TRBV5-5 to TRBJ2-5; D unresolved. The CDR3 loop spans 14 amino acids. Between the trimmed V and J ends, which lost 4 bases and 1 base, there was a span of 11 bases. Germline V lookup: CDR1 SGHKS, CDR2 YYEKEE (reference sequence). The CDR3 spells CASSDAPFQETQYF. The DNA of the CDR3 is TGTGCCAGCAGCGACGCGCCCTTCCAAGAGACCCAGTACTTC.